The sequence of this T cell receptor (beta chain) was determined in a study of regulatory T cells in long-lasting Graves disease. Study information: Treatment with antithyroid drugs for over 5 years, together with positive TSH receptor antibodies, meant persistent Graves' disease. The study, taken as a whole, reports: Persistent patients had more shared public clonotypes (approximately 2,700) than new patients (about 870). Persistent Graves' cases showed lower TCR diversity than newly diagnosed cases. Under persistent disease, TRBV28, TRBJ1-2 and TRBJ2-5 were used preferentially.

Library construction for TCR beta used iRepertoire HTBI primers and Arm-PCR of CDR3 regions. TCRdb reprocessed the multiplex PCR reads via MiXCR and lists one record per CDR3 protein. Among roughly 400,000 distinct CDR3 sequences listed, 20% to 25% were seen once. The germline CDR1 and CDR2 sequences are SGHVS and FQNEAQ. The CDR3 loop spans 15 amino acids. The J segment lost 2 bases and the V segment lost 5 bases, leaving 8 bases of the junction unmatched. Specified time point: persistent/refractory GD, antithyroid drugs over 5 years with positive TRAb. RNA extracted from PBMCs served as the sequencing template. Concerning this clonotype: The antigen remains undetermined.

The chain couples TRBV7-8 to TRBJ1-2; 7 nucleotides match TRBD1. The sample consisted of peripheral blood mononuclear cells (PBMCs), taken when the disease was refractory, from a patient treated with antithyroid drugs. The origin of this receptor is a female donor with Graves disease. The CDR3 region is CASSPLGTVNYGYTF. The CDR3 bases are TGTGCCAGCAGCCCGCTCGGGACAGTGAACTATGGCTACACCTTC.